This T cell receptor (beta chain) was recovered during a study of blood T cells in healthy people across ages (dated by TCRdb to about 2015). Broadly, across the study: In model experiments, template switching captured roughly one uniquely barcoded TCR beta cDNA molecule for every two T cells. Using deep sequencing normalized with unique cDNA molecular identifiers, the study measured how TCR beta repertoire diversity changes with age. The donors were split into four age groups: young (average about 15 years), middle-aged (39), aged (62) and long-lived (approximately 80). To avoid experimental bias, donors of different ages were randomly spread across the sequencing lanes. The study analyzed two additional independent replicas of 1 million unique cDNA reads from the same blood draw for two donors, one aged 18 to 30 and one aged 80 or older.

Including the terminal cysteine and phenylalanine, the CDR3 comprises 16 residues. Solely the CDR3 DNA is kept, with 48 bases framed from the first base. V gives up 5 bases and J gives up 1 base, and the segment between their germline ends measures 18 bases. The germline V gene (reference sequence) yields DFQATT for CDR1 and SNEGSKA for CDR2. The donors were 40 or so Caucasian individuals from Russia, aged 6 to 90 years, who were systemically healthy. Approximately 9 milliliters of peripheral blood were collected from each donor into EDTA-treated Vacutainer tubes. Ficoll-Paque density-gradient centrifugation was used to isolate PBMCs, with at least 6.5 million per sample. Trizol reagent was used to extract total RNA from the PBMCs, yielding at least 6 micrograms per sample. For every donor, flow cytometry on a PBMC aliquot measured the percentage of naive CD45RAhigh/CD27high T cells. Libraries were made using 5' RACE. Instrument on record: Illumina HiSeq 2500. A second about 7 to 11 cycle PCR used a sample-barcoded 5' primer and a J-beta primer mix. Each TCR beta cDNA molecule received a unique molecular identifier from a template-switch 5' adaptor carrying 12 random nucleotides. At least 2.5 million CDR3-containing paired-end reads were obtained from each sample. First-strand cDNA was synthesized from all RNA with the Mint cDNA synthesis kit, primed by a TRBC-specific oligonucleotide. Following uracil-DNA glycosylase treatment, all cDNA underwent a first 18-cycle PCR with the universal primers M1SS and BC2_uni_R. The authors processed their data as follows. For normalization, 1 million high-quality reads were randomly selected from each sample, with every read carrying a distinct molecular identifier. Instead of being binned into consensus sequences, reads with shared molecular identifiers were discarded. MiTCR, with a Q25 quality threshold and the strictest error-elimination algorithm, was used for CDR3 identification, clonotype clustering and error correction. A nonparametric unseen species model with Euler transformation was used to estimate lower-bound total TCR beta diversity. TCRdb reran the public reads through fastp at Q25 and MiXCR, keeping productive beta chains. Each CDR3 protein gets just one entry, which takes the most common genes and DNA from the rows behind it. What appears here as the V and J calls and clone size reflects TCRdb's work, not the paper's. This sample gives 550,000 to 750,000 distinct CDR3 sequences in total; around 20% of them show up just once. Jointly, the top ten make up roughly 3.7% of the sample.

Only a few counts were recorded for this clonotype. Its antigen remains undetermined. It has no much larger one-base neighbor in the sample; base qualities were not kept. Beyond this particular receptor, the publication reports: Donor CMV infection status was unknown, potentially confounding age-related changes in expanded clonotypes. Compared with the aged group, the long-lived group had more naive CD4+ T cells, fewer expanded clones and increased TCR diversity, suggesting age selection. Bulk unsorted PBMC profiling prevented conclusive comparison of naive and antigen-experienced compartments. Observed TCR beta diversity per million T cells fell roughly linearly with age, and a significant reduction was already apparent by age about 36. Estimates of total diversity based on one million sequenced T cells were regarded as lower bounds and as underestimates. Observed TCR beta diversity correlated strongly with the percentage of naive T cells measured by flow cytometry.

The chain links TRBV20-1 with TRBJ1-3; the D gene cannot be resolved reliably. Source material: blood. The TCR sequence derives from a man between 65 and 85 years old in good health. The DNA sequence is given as TGCAGTGCTCAGGTATCAGGCGGAGGGTCTGGAAACACCATATATTTT. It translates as CSAQVSGGGSGNTIYF.